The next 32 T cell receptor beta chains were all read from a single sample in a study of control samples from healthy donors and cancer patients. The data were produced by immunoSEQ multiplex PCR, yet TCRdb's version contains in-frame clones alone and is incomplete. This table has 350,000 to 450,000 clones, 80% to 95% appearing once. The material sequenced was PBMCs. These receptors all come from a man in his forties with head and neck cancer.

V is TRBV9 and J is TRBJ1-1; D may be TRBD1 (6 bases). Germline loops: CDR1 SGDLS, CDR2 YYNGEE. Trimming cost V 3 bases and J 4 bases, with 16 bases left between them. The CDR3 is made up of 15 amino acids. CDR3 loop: CASSARGTPGTEAFF. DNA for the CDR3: TGTGCCAGCAGCGCCCGCGGGACACCCGGCACTGAAGCTTTCTTT.

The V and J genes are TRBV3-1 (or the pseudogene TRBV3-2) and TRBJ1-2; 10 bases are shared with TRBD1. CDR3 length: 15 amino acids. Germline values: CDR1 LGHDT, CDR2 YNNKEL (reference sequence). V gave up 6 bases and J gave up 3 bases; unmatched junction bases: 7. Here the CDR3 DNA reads TGTGCCAGCAGTCGCGGACAGGGGGATCACTATGGCTACACCTTC. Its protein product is CASSRGQGDHYGYTF.

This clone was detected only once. CDR3 region: CAVWGPNNVNTEAFF. DNA of the CDR3: TGTGCCGTTTGGGGCCCAAATAATGTGAACACTGAAGCTTTCTTT. The V gene is TRBV28, the J gene TRBJ1-1; D may be TRBD1 (5 bases). CDR3 size: 15 residues. Germline V gene data show CDR1 as MDHEN and CDR2 as SYDVKM. Trimming removed 11 bases from V and 0 bases from J, with 19 bases in between.

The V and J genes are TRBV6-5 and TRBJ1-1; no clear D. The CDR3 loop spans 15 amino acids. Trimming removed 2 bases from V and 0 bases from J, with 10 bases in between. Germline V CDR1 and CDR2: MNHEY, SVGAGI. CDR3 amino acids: CASSYRSDVNTEAFF. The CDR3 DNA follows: TGTGCCAGCAGTTACCGATCCGACGTGAACACTGAAGCTTTCTTT.

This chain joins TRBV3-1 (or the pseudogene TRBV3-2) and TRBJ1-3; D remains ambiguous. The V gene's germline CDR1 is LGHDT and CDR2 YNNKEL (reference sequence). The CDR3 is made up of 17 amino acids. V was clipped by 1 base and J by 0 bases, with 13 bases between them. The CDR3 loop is CASSQARVGGSGNTIYF. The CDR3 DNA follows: TGTGCCAGCAGCCAAGCGAGGGTCGGAGGCTCTGGAAACACCATATATTTT.

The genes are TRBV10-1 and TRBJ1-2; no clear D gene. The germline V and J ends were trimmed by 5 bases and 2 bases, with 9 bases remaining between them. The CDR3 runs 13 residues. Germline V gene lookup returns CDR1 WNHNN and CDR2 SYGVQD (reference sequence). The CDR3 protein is CASSSGENYGYTF. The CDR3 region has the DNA TGCGCCAGCAGTTCTGGGGAAAACTATGGCTACACCTTC.

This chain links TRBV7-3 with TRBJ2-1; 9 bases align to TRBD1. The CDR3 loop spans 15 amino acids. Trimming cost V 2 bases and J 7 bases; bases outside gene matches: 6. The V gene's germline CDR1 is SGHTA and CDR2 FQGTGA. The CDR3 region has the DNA TGTGCCAGCAGCTTAGAGGGACAGGGTTCTAATGAGCAGTTCTTC. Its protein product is CASSLEGQGSNEQFF.

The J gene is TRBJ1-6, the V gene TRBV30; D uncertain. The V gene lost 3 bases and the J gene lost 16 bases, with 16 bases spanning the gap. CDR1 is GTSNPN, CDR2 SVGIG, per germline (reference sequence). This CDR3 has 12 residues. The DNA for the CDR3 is TGTGCCTGGAGCCTACCGGGCCCCACACTCCACTTT. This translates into CAWSLPGPTLHF.

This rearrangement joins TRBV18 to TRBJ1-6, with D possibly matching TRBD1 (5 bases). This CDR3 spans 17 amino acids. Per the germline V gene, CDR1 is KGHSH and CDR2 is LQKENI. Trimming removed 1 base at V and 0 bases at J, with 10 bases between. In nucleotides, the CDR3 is TGTGCCAGCTCACCACTGGGGGTGAGCTCCTATAATTCACCCCTCCACTTT. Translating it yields CASSPLGVSSYNSPLHF.

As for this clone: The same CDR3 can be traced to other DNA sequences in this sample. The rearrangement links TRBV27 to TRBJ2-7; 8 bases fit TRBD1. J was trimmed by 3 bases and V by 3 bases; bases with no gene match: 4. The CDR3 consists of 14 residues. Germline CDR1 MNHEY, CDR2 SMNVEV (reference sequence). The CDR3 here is CASSLGDRGYEQYF. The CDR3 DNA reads TGTGCCAGCAGTTTGGGTGACAGGGGCTACGAGCAGTACTTC.

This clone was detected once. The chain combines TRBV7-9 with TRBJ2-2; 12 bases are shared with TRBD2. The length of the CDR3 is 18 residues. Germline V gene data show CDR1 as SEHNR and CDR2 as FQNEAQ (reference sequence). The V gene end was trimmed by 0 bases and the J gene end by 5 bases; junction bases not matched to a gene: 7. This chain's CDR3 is CASSLALPTSGRTGELFF. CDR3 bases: TGTGCCAGCAGCTTAGCCCTACCGACTAGCGGGAGAACCGGGGAGCTGTTTTTT.

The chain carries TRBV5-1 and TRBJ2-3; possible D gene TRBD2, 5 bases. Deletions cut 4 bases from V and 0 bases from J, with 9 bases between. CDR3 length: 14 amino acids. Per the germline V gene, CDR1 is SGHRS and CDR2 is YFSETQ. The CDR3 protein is CASSGERSTDTQYF. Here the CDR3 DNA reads TGCGCCAGCAGCGGGGAGCGGAGCACAGATACGCAGTATTTT. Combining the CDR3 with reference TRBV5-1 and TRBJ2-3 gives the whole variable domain KAGVTQTPRYLIKTRGQQVTLSCSPISGHRSVSWYQQTPGQGLQFLFEYFSETQRNKGNFPGRFSGRQFSNSRSEMNVSTLELGDSALYLCASSGERSTDTQYFGPGTRLTVL.

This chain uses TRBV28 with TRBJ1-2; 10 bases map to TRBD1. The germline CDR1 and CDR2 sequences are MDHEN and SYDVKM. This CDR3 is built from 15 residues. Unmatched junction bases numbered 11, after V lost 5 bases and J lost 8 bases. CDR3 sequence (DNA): TGTGCCAGCAGTCCTAGACGACAGGGGGCGGGAGGCTACACCTTC. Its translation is CASSPRRQGAGGYTF.

The CDR3 sequence is CASSQAEGAELGYTF. As DNA, the CDR3 is TGCGCCAGCAGCCAAGCAGAGGGGGCGGAACTTGGCTACACCTTC. This chain joins TRBV4-3 and TRBJ1-2, with TRBD1 matching 7 bases. The CDR3 sequence is 15 residues long. Losses at the gene ends were 1 base for V and 7 bases for J; bases not matched to a gene: 9. Germline CDR1 is LGHNA and CDR2 is YSLEER.

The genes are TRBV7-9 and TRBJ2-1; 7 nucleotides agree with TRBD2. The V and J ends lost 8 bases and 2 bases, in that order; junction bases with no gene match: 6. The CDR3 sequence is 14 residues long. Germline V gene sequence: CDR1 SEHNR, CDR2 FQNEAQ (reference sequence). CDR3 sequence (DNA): TGTGCCAGCCTGGGGGGGAACACCTACAATGAGCAGTTCTTC. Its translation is CASLGGNTYNEQFF. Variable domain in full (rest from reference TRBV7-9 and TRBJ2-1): DTGVSQNPRHKITKRGQNVTFRCDPISEHNRLYWYRQTLGQGPEFLTYFQNEAQLEKSRLLSDRFSAERPKGSFSTLEIQRTEQGDSAMYLCASLGGNTYNEQFFGPGTRLTVL.

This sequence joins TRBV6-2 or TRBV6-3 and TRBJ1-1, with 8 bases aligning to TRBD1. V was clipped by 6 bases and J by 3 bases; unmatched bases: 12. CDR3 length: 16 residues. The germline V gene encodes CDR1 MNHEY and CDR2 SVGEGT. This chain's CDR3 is CASSPWTGIFYTEAFF. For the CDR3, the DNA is TGTGCCAGCAGCCCGTGGACAGGGATTTTTTACACTGAAGCTTTCTTT.

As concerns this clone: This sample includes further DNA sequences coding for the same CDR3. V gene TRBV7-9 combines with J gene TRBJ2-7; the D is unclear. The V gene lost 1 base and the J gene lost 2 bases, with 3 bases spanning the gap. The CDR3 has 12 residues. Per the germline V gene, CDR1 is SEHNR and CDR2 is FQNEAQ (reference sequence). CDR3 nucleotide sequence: TGTGCCAGCAGCTTAGACCCCTACGAGCAGTACTTC. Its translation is CASSLDPYEQYF.

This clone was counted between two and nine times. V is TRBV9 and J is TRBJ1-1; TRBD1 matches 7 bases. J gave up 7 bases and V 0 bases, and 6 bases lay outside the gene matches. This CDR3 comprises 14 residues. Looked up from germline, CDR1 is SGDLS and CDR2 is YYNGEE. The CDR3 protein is CASSVGPQGGEAFF. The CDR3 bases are TGTGCCAGCAGCGTAGGGCCGCAGGGGGGTGAAGCTTTCTTT.

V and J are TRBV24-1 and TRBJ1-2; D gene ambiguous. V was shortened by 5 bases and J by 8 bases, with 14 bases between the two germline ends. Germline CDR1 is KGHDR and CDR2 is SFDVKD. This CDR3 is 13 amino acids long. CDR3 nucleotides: TGTGCCACCAGTGCCCCAGGACGAGAGGGCTACACCTTC. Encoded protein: CATSAPGREGYTF.

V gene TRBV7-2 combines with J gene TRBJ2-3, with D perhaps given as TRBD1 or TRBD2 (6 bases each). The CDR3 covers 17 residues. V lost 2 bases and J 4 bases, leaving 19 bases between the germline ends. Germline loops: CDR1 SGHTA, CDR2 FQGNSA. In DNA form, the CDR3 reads TGTGCCAGCAGCTTACTCCCAGTCGGGGGCGGTGCAGATACGCAGTATTTT. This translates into CASSLLPVGGGADTQYF.

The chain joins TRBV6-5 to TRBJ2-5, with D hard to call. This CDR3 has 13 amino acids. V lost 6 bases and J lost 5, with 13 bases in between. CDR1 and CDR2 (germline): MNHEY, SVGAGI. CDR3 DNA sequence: TGTGCCAGCAGCAAACCCCACCGGGAGACCCAGTACTTC. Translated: CASSKPHRETQYF.

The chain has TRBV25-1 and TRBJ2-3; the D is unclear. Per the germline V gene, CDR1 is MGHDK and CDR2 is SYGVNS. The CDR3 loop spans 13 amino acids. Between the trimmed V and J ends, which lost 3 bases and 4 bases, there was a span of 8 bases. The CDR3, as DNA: TGTGCCAGCAGTGATACGCGTGCAGATACGCAGTATTTT. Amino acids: CASSDTRADTQYF.

CDR3 DNA sequence: TGCGCCAGCGCCGGGACGCCTAATTCACCCCTCCACTTT. This gives the protein CASAGTPNSPLHF. The rearrangement uses TRBV10-1 and TRBJ1-6; D possibly corresponds to TRBD1 (5 bases). The V end was cut by 8 bases, the J end by 6 bases, with 11 bases between. The CDR3 is made up of 13 amino acids. The germline V gene has CDR1 WNHNN and CDR2 SYGVQD (reference sequence).

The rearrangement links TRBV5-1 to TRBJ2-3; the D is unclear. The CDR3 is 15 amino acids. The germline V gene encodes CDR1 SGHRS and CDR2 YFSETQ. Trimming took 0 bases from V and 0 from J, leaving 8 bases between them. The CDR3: CASSLVSASTDTQYF. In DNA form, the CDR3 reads TGCGCCAGCAGCTTGGTAAGCGCCAGCACAGATACGCAGTATTTT.

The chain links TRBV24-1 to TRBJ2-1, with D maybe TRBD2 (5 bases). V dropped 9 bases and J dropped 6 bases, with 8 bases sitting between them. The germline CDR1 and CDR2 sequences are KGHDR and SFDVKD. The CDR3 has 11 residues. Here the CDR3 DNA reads TGTGCCACCGCGGGCTTCAATGAGCAGTTCTTC. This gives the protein CATAGFNEQFF.

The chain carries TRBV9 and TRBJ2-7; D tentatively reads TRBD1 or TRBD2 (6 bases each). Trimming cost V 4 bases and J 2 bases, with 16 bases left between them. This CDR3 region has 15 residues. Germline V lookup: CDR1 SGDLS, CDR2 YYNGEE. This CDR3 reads CASSTAPGEAYEQYF. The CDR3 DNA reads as TGTGCCAGCAGCACAGCCCCAGGGGAGGCCTACGAGCAGTACTTC.

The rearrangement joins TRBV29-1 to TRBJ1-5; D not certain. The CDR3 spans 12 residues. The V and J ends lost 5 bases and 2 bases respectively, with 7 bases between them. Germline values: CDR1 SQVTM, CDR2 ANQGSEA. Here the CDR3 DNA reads TGCAGCGTTCAGTCGGGCAATCAGCCCCAGCATTTT. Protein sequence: CSVQSGNQPQHF. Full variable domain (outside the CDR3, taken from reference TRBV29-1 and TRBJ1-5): SAVISQKPSRDICQRGTSLTIQCQVDSQVTMMFWYRQQPGQSLTLIATANQGSEATYESGFVIDKFPISRPNLTFSTLTVSNMSPEDSSIYLCSVQSGNQPQHFGDGTRLSIL.

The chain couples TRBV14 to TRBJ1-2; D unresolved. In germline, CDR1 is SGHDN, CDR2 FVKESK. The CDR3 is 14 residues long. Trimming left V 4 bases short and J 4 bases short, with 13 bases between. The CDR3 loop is CASSPSHFFYGYTF. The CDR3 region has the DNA TGTGCCAGCAGCCCCTCCCATTTCTTCTATGGCTACACCTTC.

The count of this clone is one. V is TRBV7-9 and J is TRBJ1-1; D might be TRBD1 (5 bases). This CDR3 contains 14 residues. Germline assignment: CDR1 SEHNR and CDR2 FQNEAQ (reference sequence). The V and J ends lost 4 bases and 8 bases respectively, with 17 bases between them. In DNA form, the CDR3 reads TGTGCCAGCAGCTCACAGGAGACTGGGGCAGAAGCTTTCTTT. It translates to CASSSQETGAEAFF.

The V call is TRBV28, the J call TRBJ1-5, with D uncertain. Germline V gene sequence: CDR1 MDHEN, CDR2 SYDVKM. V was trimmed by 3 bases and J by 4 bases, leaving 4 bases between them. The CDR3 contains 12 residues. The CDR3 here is CASSFQNQPQHF. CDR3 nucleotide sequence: TGTGCCAGCAGTTTTCAGAATCAGCCCCAGCATTTT.

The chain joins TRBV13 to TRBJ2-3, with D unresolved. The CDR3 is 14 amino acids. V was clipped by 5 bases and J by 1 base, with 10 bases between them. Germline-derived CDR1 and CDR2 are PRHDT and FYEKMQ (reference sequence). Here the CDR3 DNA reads TGTGCCAGCAGCCCCCCTGCGGGCACAGATACGCAGTATTTT. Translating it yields CASSPPAGTDTQYF.

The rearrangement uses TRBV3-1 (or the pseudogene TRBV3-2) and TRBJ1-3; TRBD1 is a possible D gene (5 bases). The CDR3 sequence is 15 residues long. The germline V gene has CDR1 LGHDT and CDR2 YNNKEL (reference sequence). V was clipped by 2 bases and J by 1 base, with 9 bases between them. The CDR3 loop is CASSQSGGSGNTIYF. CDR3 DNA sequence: TGTGCCAGCAGCCAAAGCGGGGGGTCTGGAAACACCATATATTTT.